A single sample is the source of the 17 T cell receptor beta chains below, sequenced in a study of blood T cells in healthy people across ages (dated by TCRdb to between 2015 and 2016). Receptor amplification or capture employed 5' RACE. The instrument was an Illumina HiSeq 2500. The second PCR ran for about 6 to 11 cycles and used a J-beta primer mix along with a sample-barcoded 5' primer. TCRdb passed the public sequencing reads through fastp at Q25 and MiXCR, retaining productive beta sequences. Each entry is one CDR3 protein sequence, shown with its most common DNA and genes. The sample table lists hundreds of thousands of distinct CDR3 sequences, 40% to 50% of them with a count of one. Nearly 20% of the sample lies in the top ten. The sequencing input was blood. These receptors were taken from a man in his fifties or sixties in good health.

The V gene is TRBV6-2 or TRBV6-3, the J gene TRBJ1-2; 10 bases are a match to TRBD1. The CDR3 loop spans 15 amino acids. Germline CDR1 and CDR2: MNHEY and SVGEGT. V shed 6 bases and J 5 bases; nucleotides not matched to a gene: 9. CDR3 bases: TGTGCCAGCAGACCTTCGGGACAGGGGTGGTATGGCTACACCTTC. This gives the protein CASRPSGQGWYGYTF.

This chain uses TRBV20-1 with TRBJ1-4; D not certain. V lost 1 base and J lost 5, with 5 bases in between. Germline V gene data show CDR1 as DFQATT and CDR2 as SNEGSKA (reference sequence). This CDR3 is built from 12 residues. The CDR3 nucleotides are TGCAGTGCTAGAGGAGGGAATGAAAAACTGTTTTTT. Protein product: CSARGGNEKLFF.

This chain joins TRBV29-1 and TRBJ2-1; D may correspond to TRBD1 or TRBD2 (5 bases each). The CDR3 covers 13 residues. CDR1 SQVTM and CDR2 ANQGSEA come from the germline V gene. Trimming left V 8 bases short and J 13 bases short, with 24 bases between. DNA for the CDR3: TGCAGCACCGGGGCTAGCAGACAAGAGACCCAGTTCTTC. This encodes CSTGASRQETQFF.

Notes on this clonotype: This may be a read error: a much more frequent sequence differs by one nucleotide. V and J are TRBV11-3 and TRBJ2-1; D gene unclear. V gave up 2 bases and J gave up 0 bases, with 2 bases separating them. CDR1 SGHNT and CDR2 YENEEA come from the germline V gene. The CDR3 loop spans 13 amino acids. Here the CDR3 reads CASSLYSYNEQFF. For the CDR3, the DNA is TGTGCCAGCAGCTTATACTCCTACAATGAGCAGTTCTTC.

The V call is TRBV6-6, the J call TRBJ1-1; D not resolved. The CDR3 has 13 residues. Deletions cut 2 bases from V and 2 bases from J, with 6 bases between. CDR1 and CDR2 from the germline V gene are MNHNY and SVGAGI (reference sequence). The CDR3 region has the DNA TGTGCCAGCAGTTACGCAGGAAACACTGAAGCTTTCTTT. This codes for CASSYAGNTEAFF.

This clonotype was seen a few times. The chain couples TRBV27 to TRBJ2-6; D not certain. Deletions cut 5 bases from V and 0 bases from J, with 14 bases between. The CDR3 loop spans 17 amino acids. Germline V CDR1 and CDR2: MNHEY, SMNVEV (reference sequence). CDR3 in amino acids: CASSPGTPSSGANVLTF. In nucleotides, the CDR3 is TGTGCCAGCAGTCCCGGTACGCCGAGCTCTGGGGCCAACGTCCTGACTTTC.

The chain is built from TRBV3-1 and TRBJ2-4; 7 bases agree with TRBD1. The last part of the DNA fits TRBJ2-7 better; the J call may be wrong. The germline CDR1 and CDR2 sequences are LGHDT and YNNKEL (reference sequence). This CDR3 comprises 15 residues. CDR3 sequence reads: CASSQPDRADYEQYF. In DNA, the CDR3 is TGTGCCAGCAGCCAACCAGACAGGGCTGACTACGAGCAGTACTTC.

This chain connects TRBV2 to TRBJ1-2; D gene ambiguous. Germline lookup yields CDR1 SNHLY and CDR2 FYNNEI. The CDR3 runs 14 residues. Trimming cost V 3 bases and J 3 bases, with 11 bases left between them. The CDR3 spells CASSEVPDHYGYTF. CDR3 bases: TGTGCCAGCAGTGAGGTCCCGGACCACTATGGCTACACCTTC.

The chain couples TRBV27 to TRBJ2-7, with D possibly matching TRBD2 (7 bases). V dropped 4 bases and J dropped 4 bases, with 17 bases sitting between them. Germline lookup yields CDR1 MNHEY and CDR2 SMNVEV (reference sequence). The CDR3 runs 15 residues. CDR3 protein: CASSSPSGGHYEQYF. The CDR3 DNA sequence: TGTGCCAGCAGTTCCCCCTCGGGGGGCCATTACGAGCAGTACTTC.

The chain couples TRBV7-2 to TRBJ2-7; tentatively, D is TRBD2 (7 bases). The CDR3 contains 15 residues. V was cut by 1 base and J by 3 bases, with 13 bases left in between. Germline CDR1 SGHTA, CDR2 FQGNSA. The CDR3 is CASSLDAGANYEQYF. The CDR3 nucleotides are TGTGCCAGCAGCTTAGATGCGGGGGCAAACTACGAGCAGTACTTC.

The rearrangement uses TRBV9 and TRBJ1-2; D might be TRBD1 (5 bases). Trimming left V 0 bases short and J 0 bases short, with 15 bases between. There are 17 residues in the CDR3. The germline CDR1 and CDR2 sequences are SGDLS and YYNGEE. CDR3 DNA sequence: TGTGCCAGCAGCGTAGGCCCCGGGACTGTTACTAACTATGGCTACACCTTC. This encodes CASSVGPGTVTNYGYTF.

This clonotype was picked up a small number of times. This chain links TRBV9 with TRBJ2-5; D is possibly TRBD1 or TRBD2 (6 bases each). This CDR3 has 14 amino acids. The V gene lost 3 bases and the J gene lost 2 bases, with 11 bases spanning the gap. Germline loops: CDR1 SGDLS, CDR2 YYNGEE. In DNA form, the CDR3 reads TGTGCCAGCAGCGAGGGGGGATCTCAAGAGACCCAGTACTTC. Protein: CASSEGGSQETQYF.

In its sample, this clonotype was seen a few times. The chain couples TRBV5-1 to TRBJ1-1; D gene ambiguous. Trimming took 2 bases from V and 2 from J, leaving 10 bases between them. CDR3 size: 14 residues. The germline gives CDR1 SGHRS, CDR2 YFSETQ. Here the CDR3 reads CASSFGRQNTEAFF. In nucleotides, the CDR3 is TGCGCCAGCAGCTTTGGCAGACAAAACACTGAAGCTTTCTTT.

This chain connects TRBV27 to TRBJ2-1; D possibly corresponds to TRBD2 (5 bases). The J call may be incorrect, as the DNA end agrees better with TRBJ2-7. The CDR3 runs 16 residues. Germline CDR1 is MNHEY and CDR2 is SMNVEV (reference sequence). The DNA of the CDR3 is TGTGCCAGCAGTTTATCCGGGGTTAGCTCCTACAATGAGCAGTACTTC. Protein product: CASSLSGVSSYNEQYF.

This chain joins TRBV6-5 and TRBJ2-4; the match to TRBD2 covers 9 bases. The assigned J gene may be wrong: the sequence end matches TRBJ2-5 better. In germline, CDR1 is MNHEY, CDR2 SVGAGI. This CDR3 comprises 15 residues. The CDR3 bases are TGTGCCAGCAGTTATCGGGGACTAGCCCAGGAGACCCAGTACTTC. This translates into CASSYRGLAQETQYF.

V and J are TRBV20-1 and TRBJ2-5; 12 nucleotides line up with TRBD2. Germline V gene lookup returns CDR1 DFQATT and CDR2 SNEGSKA (reference sequence). V lost 6 bases to trimming and J lost 11 bases; unmatched junction nucleotides: 28. CDR3 length equals 19 residues. Here the CDR3 DNA reads TGCAGTGCCGAAGGAGCCCTAGCGGGGGGGAGAAACTCCTACAATGAGCAGTACTTC. It is translated as CSAEGALAGGRNSYNEQYF.

The V and J genes are TRBV29-1 and TRBJ2-3; D may be TRBD2 (7 bases). The CDR3 totals 12 residues. V was shortened by 6 bases and J by 4 bases, with 11 bases between the two germline ends. The germline V gene has CDR1 SQVTM and CDR2 ANQGSEA. CDR3 nucleotides: TGCAGCGTGAGGGGGGGGTCAGATACGCAGTATTTT. Translating it yields CSVRGGSDTQYF.